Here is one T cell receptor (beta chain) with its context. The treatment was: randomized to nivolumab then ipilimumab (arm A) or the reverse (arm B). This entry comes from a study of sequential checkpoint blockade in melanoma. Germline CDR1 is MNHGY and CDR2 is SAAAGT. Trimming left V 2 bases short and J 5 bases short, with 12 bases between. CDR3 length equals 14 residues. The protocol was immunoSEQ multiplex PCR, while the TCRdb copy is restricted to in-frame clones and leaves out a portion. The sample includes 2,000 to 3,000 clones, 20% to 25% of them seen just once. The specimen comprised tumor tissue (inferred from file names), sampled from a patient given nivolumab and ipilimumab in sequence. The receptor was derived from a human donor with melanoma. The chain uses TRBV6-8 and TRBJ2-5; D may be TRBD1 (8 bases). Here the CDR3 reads CASSYGQGGETQYF. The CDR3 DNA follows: TGTGCCAGCAGTTACGGACAGGGAGGGGAGACCCAGTACTTC.